The clone carrying this T cell receptor beta chain was recorded a few times. Libraries were prepared by immunoSEQ multiplex PCR; TCRdb keeps only in-frame clonotypes and omits some of them. The table includes 55,000 to 70,000 clones, roughly 77% detected once. The source of the sample is a study of T cells in tumors after PD-1 blockade. The CDR3 is 16 amino acids. CDR1 and CDR2 (germline): SEHNR, FQNEAQ (reference sequence). The J segment lost 0 bases and the V segment lost 5 bases, leaving 5 bases of the junction unmatched. The receptor comes from a human donor with basal cell carcinoma. The sequenced sample was PBMCs, obtained before anti-PD-1 treatment. This chain uses TRBV7-9 with TRBJ1-1; 11 bases match TRBD1. The CDR3 DNA is TGTGCCAGCAGCCTCAGGACAGGGGGCTTGAACACTGAAGCTTTCTTT. Its translation is CASSLRTGGLNTEAFF.